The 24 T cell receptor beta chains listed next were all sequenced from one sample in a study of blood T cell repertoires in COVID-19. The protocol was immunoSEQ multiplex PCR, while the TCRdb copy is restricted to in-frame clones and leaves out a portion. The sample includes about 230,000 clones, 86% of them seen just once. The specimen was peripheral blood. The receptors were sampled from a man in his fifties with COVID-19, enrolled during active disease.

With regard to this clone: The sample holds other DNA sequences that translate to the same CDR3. CDR3 nucleotide sequence: TGTGCCTGGAGTGTCTCTTACGAGCAGTACTTC. This sequence encodes CAWSVSYEQYF. This chain connects TRBV30 to TRBJ2-7; D ambiguous. Germline CDR1 GTSNPN, CDR2 SVGIG (reference sequence). The CDR3 loop spans 11 amino acids. V was pared by 0 bases and J by 4 bases, with 4 bases between.

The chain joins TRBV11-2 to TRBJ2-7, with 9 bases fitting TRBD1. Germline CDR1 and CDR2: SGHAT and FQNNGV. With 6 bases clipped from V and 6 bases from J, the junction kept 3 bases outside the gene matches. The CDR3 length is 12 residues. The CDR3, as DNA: TGTGCCAGCAGACCGACAGGGGGCGAGCAGTACTTC. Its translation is CASRPTGGEQYF.

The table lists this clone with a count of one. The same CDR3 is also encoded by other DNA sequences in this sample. CDR3 nucleotides: TGTGCCAGCAGCAAGGACAGGGGACGCACAGATACGCAGTATTTT. Encoded protein: CASSKDRGRTDTQYF. The chain recombines TRBV7-2 with TRBJ2-3; 9 bases fit TRBD1. Germline V gives CDR1 SGHTA, CDR2 FQGNSA. V shed 5 bases and J 1 base; nucleotides not matched to a gene: 4. This CDR3 contains 15 residues.

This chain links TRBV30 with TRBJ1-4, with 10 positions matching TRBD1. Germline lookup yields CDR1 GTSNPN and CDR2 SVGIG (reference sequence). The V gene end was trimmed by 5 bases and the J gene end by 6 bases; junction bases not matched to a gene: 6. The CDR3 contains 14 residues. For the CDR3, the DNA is TGTGCCTGGGAACCCGGGACAGGGGATGAAAAACTGTTTTTT. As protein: CAWEPGTGDEKLFF. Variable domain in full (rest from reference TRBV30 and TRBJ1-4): SQTIHQWPATLVQPVGSPLSLECTVEGTSNPNLYWYRQAAGRGLQLLFYSVGIGQISSEVPQNLSASRPQDRQFILSSKKLLLSDSGFYLCAWEPGTGDEKLFFGSGTQLSVL.

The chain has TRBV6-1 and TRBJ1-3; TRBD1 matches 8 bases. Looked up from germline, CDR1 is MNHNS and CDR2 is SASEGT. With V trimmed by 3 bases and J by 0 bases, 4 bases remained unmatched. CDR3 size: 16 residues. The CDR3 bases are TGTGCCAGCAGTGACCGACAGGGGAGCTCTGGAAACACCATATATTTT. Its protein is CASSDRQGSSGNTIYF.

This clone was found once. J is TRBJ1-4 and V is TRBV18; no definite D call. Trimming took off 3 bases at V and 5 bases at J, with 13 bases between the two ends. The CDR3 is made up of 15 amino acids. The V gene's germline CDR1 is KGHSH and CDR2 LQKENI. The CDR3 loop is CASSPFREQNEKLFF. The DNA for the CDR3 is TGTGCCAGCTCACCTTTCCGGGAGCAAAATGAAAAACTGTTTTTT.

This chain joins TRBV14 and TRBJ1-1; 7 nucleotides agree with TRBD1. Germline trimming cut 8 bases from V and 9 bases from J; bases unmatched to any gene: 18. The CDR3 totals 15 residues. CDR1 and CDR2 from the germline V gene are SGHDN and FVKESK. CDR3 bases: TGTGCCAGCGCGCCAATGGGACAGAGGCCTACAAAAGCTTTCTTT. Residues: CASAPMGQRPTKAFF.

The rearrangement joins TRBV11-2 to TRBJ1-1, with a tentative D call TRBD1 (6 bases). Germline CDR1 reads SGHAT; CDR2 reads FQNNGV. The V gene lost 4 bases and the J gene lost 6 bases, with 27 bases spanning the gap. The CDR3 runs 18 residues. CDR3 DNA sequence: TGTGCCAGCAGCTCCCAGACCGGACAGCCGAACTGGTTGCCTGAAGCTTTCTTT. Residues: CASSSQTGQPNWLPEAFF.

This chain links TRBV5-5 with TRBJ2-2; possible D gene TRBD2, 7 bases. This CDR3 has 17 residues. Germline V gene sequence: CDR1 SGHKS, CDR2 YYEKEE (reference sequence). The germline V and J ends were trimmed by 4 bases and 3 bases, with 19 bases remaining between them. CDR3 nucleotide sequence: TGTGCCAGCAGCAGCCGCTTAGGGGGGGCGGACACCGGGGAGCTGTTTTTT. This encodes CASSSRLGGADTGELFF. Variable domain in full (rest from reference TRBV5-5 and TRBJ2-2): DAGVTQSPTHLIKTRGQQVTLRCSPISGHKSVSWYQQVLGQGPQFIFQYYEKEERGRGNFPDRFSARQFPNYSSELNVNALLLGDSALYLCASSSRLGGADTGELFFGEGSRLTVL.

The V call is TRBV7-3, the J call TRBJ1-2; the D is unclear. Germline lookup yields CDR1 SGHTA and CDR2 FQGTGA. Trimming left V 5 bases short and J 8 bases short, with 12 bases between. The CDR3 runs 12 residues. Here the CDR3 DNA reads TGTGCCAGCAGCCTTGACGGGGTCGGCTACACCTTC. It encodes CASSLDGVGYTF.

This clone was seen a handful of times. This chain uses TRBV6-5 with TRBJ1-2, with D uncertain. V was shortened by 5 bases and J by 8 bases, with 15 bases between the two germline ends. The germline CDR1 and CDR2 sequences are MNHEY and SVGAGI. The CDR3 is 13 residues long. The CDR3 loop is CASSPSGAGGYTF. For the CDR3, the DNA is TGTGCCAGCAGTCCATCGGGAGCTGGGGGCTACACCTTC.

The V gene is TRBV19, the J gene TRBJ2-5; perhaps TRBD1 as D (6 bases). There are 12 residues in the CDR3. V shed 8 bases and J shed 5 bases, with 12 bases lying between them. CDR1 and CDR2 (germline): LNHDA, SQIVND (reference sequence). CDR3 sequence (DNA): TGTGCCAGTGGGGACAAGCGGGAGACCCAGTACTTC. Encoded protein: CASGDKRETQYF.

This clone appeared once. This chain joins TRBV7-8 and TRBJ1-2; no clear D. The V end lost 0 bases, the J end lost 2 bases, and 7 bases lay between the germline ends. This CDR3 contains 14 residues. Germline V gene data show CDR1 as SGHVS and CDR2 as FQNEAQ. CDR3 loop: CASSLAPRNYGYTF. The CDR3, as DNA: TGTGCCAGCAGCTTAGCCCCGAGGAACTATGGCTACACCTTC.

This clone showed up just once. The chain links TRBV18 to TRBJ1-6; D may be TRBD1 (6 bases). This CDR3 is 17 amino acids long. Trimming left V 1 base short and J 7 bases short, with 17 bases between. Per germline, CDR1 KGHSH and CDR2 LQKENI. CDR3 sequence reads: CASSPLPPGQTNSPLHF. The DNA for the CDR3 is TGTGCCAGCTCACCACTTCCTCCTGGACAGACGAATTCACCCCTCCACTTT.

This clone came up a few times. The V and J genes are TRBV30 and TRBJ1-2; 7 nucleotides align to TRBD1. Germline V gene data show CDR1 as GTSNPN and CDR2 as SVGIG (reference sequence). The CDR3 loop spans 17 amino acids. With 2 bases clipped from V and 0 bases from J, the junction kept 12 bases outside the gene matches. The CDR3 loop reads CAWSRERQGLANYGYTF. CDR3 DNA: TGTGCCTGGAGTCGGGAACGACAGGGCCTTGCTAACTATGGCTACACCTTC. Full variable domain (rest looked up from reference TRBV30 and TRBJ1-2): SQTIHQWPATLVQPVGSPLSLECTVEGTSNPNLYWYRQAAGRGLQLLFYSVGIGQISSEVPQNLSASRPQDRQFILSSKKLLLSDSGFYLCAWSRERQGLANYGYTFGSGTRLTVV.

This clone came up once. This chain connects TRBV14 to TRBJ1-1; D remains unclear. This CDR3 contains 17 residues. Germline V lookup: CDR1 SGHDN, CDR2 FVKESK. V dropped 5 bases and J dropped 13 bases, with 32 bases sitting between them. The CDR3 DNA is TGTGCCAGCAGCTACTATCTTTCGGAGTCGACTCGGGGATTTGGTTTCTTT. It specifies CASSYYLSESTRGFGFF.

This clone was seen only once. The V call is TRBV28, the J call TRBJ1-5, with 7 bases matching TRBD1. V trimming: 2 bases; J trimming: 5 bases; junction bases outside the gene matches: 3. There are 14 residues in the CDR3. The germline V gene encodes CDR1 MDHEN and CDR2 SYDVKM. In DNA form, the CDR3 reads TGTGCCAGCAGTTTAGACAGGGAAGATCAGCCCCAGCATTTT. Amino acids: CASSLDREDQPQHF.

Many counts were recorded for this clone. CDR3 DNA sequence: TGTGCCAGCAGCCAGGATCCGGGACAGGGGCTCCAAGAGACCCAGTACTTC. This sequence encodes CASSQDPGQGLQETQYF. The rearrangement uses TRBV4-2 and TRBJ2-5; 10 bases match TRBD1. CDR3 length: 17 amino acids. Trimming at V came to 3 bases and at J to 1 base, leaving 8 bases not matched to a gene. The germline gives CDR1 LGHNA, CDR2 YNFKEQ.

CDR3 coding DNA: TGTGCCAGCAGAAGGGACAGGGGGGATAATTCACCCCTCCACTTT. It yields the protein CASRRDRGDNSPLHF. The V gene is TRBV6-5, the J gene TRBJ1-6, with 11 bases matching TRBD1. CDR1 and CDR2 from the germline V gene are MNHEY and SVGAGI. The CDR3 length is 15 residues. V trimming: 6 bases; J trimming: 5 bases; junction bases outside the gene matches: 3.

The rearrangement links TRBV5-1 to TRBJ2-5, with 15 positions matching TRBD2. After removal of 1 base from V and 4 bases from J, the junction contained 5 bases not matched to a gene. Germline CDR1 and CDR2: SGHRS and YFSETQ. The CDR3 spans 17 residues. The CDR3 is CASSLTPGLAGGETQYF. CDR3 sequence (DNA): TGCGCCAGCAGCTTGACCCCGGGACTAGCGGGAGGAGAGACCCAGTACTTC. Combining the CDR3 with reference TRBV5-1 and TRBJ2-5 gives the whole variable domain KAGVTQTPRYLIKTRGQQVTLSCSPISGHRSVSWYQQTPGQGLQFLFEYFSETQRNKGNFPGRFSGRQFSNSRSEMNVSTLELGDSALYLCASSLTPGLAGGETQYFGPGTRLLVL.

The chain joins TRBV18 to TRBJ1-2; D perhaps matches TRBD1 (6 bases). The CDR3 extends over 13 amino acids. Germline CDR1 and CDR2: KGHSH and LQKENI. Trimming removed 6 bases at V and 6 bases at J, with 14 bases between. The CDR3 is CASSLRSGDGYTF. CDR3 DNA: TGTGCCAGCTCCCTACGATCAGGGGATGGCTACACCTTC.

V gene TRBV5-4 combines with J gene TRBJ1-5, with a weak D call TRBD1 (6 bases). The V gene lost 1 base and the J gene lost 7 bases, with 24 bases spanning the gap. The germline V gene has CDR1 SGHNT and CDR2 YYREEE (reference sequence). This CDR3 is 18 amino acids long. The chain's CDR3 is CASSLYYRDLPPYQPQHF. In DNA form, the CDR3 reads TGTGCCAGCAGCTTGTATTACAGGGATTTACCCCCGTACCAGCCCCAGCATTTT. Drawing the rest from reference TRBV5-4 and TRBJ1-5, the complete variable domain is ETGVTQSPTHLIKTRGQQVTLRCSSQSGHNTVSWYQQALGQGPQFIFQYYREEENGRGNFPPRFSGLQFPNYSSELNVNALELDDSALYLCASSLYYRDLPPYQPQHFGDGTRLSIL.

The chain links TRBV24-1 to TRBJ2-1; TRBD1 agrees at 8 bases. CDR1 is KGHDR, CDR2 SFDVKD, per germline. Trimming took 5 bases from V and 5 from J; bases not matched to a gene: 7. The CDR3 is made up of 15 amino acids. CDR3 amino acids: CATSAWTGIHNEQFF. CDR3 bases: TGTGCCACCAGTGCCTGGACAGGGATCCACAATGAGCAGTTCTTC.

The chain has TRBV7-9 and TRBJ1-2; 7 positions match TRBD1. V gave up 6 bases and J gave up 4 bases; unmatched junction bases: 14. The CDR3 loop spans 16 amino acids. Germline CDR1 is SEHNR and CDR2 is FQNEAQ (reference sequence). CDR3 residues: CASSSFGQEASYGYTF. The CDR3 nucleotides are TGTGCCAGCAGTTCTTTTGGACAGGAGGCCAGCTATGGCTACACCTTC.